This T cell receptor beta chain was sequenced in a study of T-cell reconstitution after alpha-beta-depleted transplantation in children. The TCRbeta library was prepared with unique molecular identifiers. TCRdb redid the calling of the PCR reads with MiXCR, one entry per CDR3 protein. Counted here are hundreds of thousands of distinct CDR3 sequences, about an eighth occurring once; the ten biggest clones make up roughly 4.3%. The sequencing used PBMCs, collected from the stem cell graft. This TCR came from a human donor who donated a stem cell graft to a child with Fanconi anemia.

The CDR3, as DNA: TGTGCCAGCAGCCCCGGGACAGGGATGACAGATACGCAGTATTTT. This sequence encodes CASSPGTGMTDTQYF. V gene TRBV7-2 combines with J gene TRBJ2-3; 9 bases map to TRBD1. V gave up 5 bases and J gave up 3 bases; unmatched junction bases: 6. Germline CDR1 and CDR2: SGHTA and FQGNSA. The CDR3 contains 15 residues. Complete variable domain (other parts from reference TRBV7-2 and TRBJ2-3): GAGVSQSPSNKVTEKGKDVELRCDPISGHTALYWYRQSLGQGLEFLIYFQGNSAPDKSGLPSDRFSAERTGGSVSTLTIQRTQQEDSAVYLCASSPGTGMTDTQYFGPGTRLTVL.